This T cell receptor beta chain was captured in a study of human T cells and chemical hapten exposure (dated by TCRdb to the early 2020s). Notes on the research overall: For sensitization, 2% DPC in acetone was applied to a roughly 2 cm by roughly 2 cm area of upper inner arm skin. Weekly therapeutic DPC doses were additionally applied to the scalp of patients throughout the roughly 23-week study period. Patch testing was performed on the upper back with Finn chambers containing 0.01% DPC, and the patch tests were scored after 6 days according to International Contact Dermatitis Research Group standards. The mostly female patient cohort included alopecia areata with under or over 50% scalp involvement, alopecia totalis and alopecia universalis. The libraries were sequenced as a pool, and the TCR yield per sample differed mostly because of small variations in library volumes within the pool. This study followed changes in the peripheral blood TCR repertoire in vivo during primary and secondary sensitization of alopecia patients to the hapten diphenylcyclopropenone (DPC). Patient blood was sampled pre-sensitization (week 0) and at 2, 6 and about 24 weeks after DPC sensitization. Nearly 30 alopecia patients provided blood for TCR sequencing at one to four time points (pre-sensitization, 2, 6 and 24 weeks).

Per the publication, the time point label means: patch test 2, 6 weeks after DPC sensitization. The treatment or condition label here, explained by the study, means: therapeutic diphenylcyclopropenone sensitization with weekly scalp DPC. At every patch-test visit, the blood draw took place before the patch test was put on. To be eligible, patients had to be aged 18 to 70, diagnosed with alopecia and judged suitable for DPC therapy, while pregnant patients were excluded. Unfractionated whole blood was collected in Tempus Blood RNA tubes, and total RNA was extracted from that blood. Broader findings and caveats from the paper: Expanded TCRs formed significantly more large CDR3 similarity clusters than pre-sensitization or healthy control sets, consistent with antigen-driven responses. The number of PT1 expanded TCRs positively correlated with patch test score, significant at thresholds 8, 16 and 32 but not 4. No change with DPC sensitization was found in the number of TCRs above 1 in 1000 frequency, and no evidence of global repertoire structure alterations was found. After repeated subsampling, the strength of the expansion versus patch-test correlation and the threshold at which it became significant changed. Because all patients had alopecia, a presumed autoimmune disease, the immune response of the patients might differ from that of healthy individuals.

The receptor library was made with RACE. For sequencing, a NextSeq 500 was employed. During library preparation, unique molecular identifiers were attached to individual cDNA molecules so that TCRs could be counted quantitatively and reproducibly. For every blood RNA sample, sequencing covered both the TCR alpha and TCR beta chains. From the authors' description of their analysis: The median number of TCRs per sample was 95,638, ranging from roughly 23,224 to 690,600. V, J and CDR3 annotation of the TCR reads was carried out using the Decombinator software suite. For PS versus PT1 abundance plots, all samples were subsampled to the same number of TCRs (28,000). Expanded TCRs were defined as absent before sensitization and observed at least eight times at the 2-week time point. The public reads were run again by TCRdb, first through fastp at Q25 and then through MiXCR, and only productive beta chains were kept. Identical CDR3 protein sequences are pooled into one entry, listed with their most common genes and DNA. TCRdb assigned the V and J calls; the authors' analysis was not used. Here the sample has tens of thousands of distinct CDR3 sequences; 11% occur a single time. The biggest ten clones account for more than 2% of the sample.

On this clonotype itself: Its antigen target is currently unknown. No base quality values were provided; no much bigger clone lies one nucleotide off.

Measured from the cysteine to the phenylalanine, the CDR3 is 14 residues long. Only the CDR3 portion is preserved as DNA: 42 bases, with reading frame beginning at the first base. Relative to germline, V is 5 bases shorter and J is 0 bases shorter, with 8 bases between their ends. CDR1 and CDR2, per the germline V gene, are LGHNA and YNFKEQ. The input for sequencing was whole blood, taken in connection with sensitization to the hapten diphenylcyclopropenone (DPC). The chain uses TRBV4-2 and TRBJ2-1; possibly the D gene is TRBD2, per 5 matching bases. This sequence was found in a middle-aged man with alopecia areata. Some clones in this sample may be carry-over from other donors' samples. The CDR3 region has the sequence CASSWESSYNEQFF. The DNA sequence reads TGTGCCAGCAGCTGGGAGAGCTCCTACAATGAGCAGTTCTTC.